This entry lists 17 T cell receptor beta chains sequenced from one sample in a study of control samples from healthy donors and cancer patients. Produced via immunoSEQ multiplex PCR; TCRdb's table is partial and in-frame only. The table has some 200,000 clones, roughly 91% seen once; the top ten hold about 1.6%. The sample was blood. These receptors were obtained from a woman in her twenties or thirties in good health.

This clone was counted between two and nine times. This chain connects TRBV28 to TRBJ2-6, with TRBD1 matching over 7 bases. V dropped 6 bases and J dropped 2; count of bases not matched to a gene: 4. This CDR3 comprises 15 residues. Germline V gene sequence: CDR1 MDHEN, CDR2 SYDVKM. The CDR3 region is CASRFQGAGANVLTF. For the CDR3, the DNA is TGTGCCAGCAGGTTCCAGGGGGCTGGGGCCAACGTCCTGACTTTC. Full variable domain (missing parts from reference TRBV28 and TRBJ2-6): DVKVTQSSRYLVKRTGEKVFLECVQDMDHENMFWYRQDPGLGLRLIYFSYDVKMKEKGDIPEGYSVSREKKERFSLILESASTNQTSMYLCASRFQGAGANVLTFGAGSRLTVL.

CDR3 sequence reads: CASSLVSRGPNYGYTF. For the CDR3, the DNA is TGTGCCAGCAGCTTAGTGTCACGGGGGCCTAACTATGGCTACACCTTC. V gene TRBV7-2 combines with J gene TRBJ1-2; D possibly corresponds to TRBD1 (6 bases). Trimming removed 1 base at V and 0 bases at J, with 12 bases between. The CDR3 extends over 16 amino acids. Germline CDR1 and CDR2: SGHTA and FQGNSA.

This clone has just one count. The rearrangement joins TRBV27 to TRBJ2-3; TRBD1 matches 9 bases. The trim removed 5 bases at V and 0 bases at J, leaving 6 bases unmatched. The CDR3 contains 16 residues. CDR1 MNHEY and CDR2 SMNVEV come from the germline V gene (reference sequence). CDR3 DNA sequence: TGTGCCAGCAGTGAACAGGGGGCACTTAGCACAGATACGCAGTATTTT. Protein: CASSEQGALSTDTQYF.

V usage is TRBV10-3 and J usage is TRBJ1-2; D not certain. Germline-derived CDR1 and CDR2 are ENHRY and SYGVKD. The CDR3 is made up of 14 amino acids. V dropped 5 bases and J dropped 2 bases, with 12 bases sitting between them. CDR3 nucleotides: TGTGCCATCAGTTACTCGACGGAAAACTATGGCTACACCTTC. This gives the protein CAISYSTENYGYTF.

The chain links TRBV5-1 to TRBJ2-5; no firm D call. V was trimmed by 3 bases and J by 3 bases, leaving 12 bases between them. Germline lookup yields CDR1 SGHRS and CDR2 YFSETQ. The CDR3 totals 14 residues. The DNA of the CDR3 is TGCGCCAGCAGCTCGACCCAGGTAGAAGAGACCCAGTACTTC. Amino acid sequence: CASSSTQVEETQYF.

J is TRBJ2-1 and V is TRBV30; TRBD1 agrees at 7 bases. The J segment lost 6 bases and the V segment lost 6 bases, leaving 8 bases of the junction unmatched. The CDR3 totals 13 residues. CDR1 GTSNPN and CDR2 SVGIG come from the germline V gene (reference sequence). CDR3 nucleotide sequence: TGTGCCTGTACCCGACAGGGCCCCAATGAGCAGTTCTTC. Amino acids: CACTRQGPNEQFF.

The V gene is TRBV7-9, the J gene TRBJ1-4; TRBD1 matches at 8 bases. Germline V lookup: CDR1 SEHNR, CDR2 FQNEAQ (reference sequence). The CDR3 covers 15 residues. The junction had 5 bases not matched to a gene; V was cut back by 5 bases and J by 3 bases. The CDR3 sequence is CASSPTGGPNEKLFF. The CDR3, as DNA: TGTGCCAGCAGCCCTACAGGGGGTCCTAATGAAAAACTGTTTTTT. The full variable domain, its missing parts supplied by reference TRBV7-9 and TRBJ1-4, is DTGVSQNPRHKITKRGQNVTFRCDPISEHNRLYWYRQTLGQGPEFLTYFQNEAQLEKSRLLSDRFSAERPKGSFSTLEIQRTEQGDSAMYLCASSPTGGPNEKLFFGSGTQLSVL.

CDR3 residues: CASSQDSGGGGNTIYF. CDR3 DNA sequence: TGTGCCAGCAGCCAAGATTCGGGAGGGGGAGGAAACACCATATATTTT. The chain couples TRBV4-2 to TRBJ1-3; maybe TRBD1 (6 bases). CDR1 is LGHNA and CDR2 is YNFKEQ in the germline V gene. This CDR3 contains 16 residues. Trimming removed 0 bases at V and 4 bases at J, with 13 bases between.

The CDR3 spells CAWKGGKNTGELFF. The CDR3 DNA sequence: TGTGCCTGGAAGGGGGGAAAGAACACCGGGGAGCTGTTTTTT. This chain connects TRBV30 to TRBJ2-2, with D perhaps matching TRBD1 or TRBD2 (6 bases each). V lost 4 bases and J lost 1, with 10 bases in between. The CDR3 loop spans 14 amino acids. Germline CDR1 GTSNPN, CDR2 SVGIG (reference sequence).

The rearrangement joins TRBV6-4 to TRBJ2-1; 9 nucleotides align to TRBD1. CDR1 MRHNA and CDR2 SNTAGT come from the germline V gene. V lost 2 bases to trimming and J lost 5 bases; unmatched junction nucleotides: 1. The CDR3 sequence is 14 residues long. CDR3 loop: CASSDGTGHNEQFF. CDR3 sequence (DNA): TGTGCCAGCAGTGACGGGACAGGGCACAATGAGCAGTTCTTC.

A note on this clone: The identical CDR3 is also encoded by other nucleotide sequences in the sample. The chain carries TRBV3-1 (or the pseudogene TRBV3-2) and TRBJ2-5, with 12 bases matching TRBD2. This CDR3 has 15 amino acids. CDR1 is LGHDT and CDR2 is YNNKEL in the germline V gene (reference sequence). J lost 5 bases, V lost 4 bases, and 5 bases had no gene match. The CDR3 loop reads CASSPPSGGAETQYF. As DNA, the CDR3 is TGTGCCAGCAGCCCCCCTAGCGGGGGGGCGGAGACCCAGTACTTC.

The J gene is TRBJ1-1, the V gene TRBV10-1, with TRBD1 as a possible D gene (6 bases). The germline CDR1 and CDR2 sequences are WNHNN and SYGVQD (reference sequence). The V end was cut by 2 bases, the J end by 3 bases, with 19 bases between. The CDR3 totals 17 residues. The CDR3: CASSENVGNREDTEAFF. The DNA of the CDR3 is TGCGCCAGCAGTGAGAACGTTGGAAACAGGGAGGACACTGAAGCTTTCTTT.

The gene calls are TRBV4-1 and TRBJ2-2, with 10 bases that match TRBD1. This CDR3 has 16 residues. The V and J ends lost 3 bases and 7 bases, in that order; junction bases with no gene match: 8. Germline V CDR1 and CDR2: MGHRA, YSYEKL. Here the CDR3 reads CASSQPGTGDFGELFF. The CDR3 region has the DNA TGCGCCAGCAGCCAGCCGGGGACAGGGGATTTCGGGGAGCTGTTTTTT.

This clone was found a few times. The V call is TRBV3-1 (or the pseudogene TRBV3-2), the J call TRBJ1-1, with a possible D match to TRBD1 (6 bases). Trimming stripped 4 bases from V and 4 bases from J, with 13 bases between. The CDR3 is 14 amino acids. Germline lookup yields CDR1 LGHDT and CDR2 YNNKEL (reference sequence). The CDR3 DNA sequence: TGTGCCAGCAGCCGCAACAGGGTTTTCACTGAAGCTTTCTTT. Its protein product is CASSRNRVFTEAFF.

V usage is TRBV21-1 and J usage is TRBJ2-3; the D segment call TRBD2 is taken from the table without a DNA check. TRBV21-1 counts as a pseudogene. CDR3 size: 16 residues. The CDR3: CASSKGAGGHTDTQYF. Here the CDR3 DNA reads TGTGCCAGCAGCAAGGGGGCGGGAGGCCACACAGATACGCAGTATTTT.

CDR3 in amino acids: CASSSRQGAKTEAFF. The CDR3 DNA follows: TGTGCCAGCAGCTCACGACAGGGGGCGAAGACTGAAGCTTTCTTT. The chain carries TRBV7-9 and TRBJ1-1, with 10 bases that match TRBD1. CDR3 size: 15 residues. Germline CDR1 SEHNR, CDR2 FQNEAQ (reference sequence). Unmatched junction bases numbered 7, after V lost 4 bases and J lost 5 bases.

With respect to this clone: Other DNA sequences within the sample encode an identical CDR3. The rearrangement links TRBV7-9 to TRBJ2-3; 8 nucleotides align to TRBD2. V was pared by 1 base and J by 3 bases, with 3 bases of the junction left unmatched. The CDR3 length is 15 residues. Germline V gene sequence: CDR1 SEHNR, CDR2 FQNEAQ (reference sequence). The CDR3 sequence: CASSLGSGGTDTQYF. The CDR3 coding sequence is TGTGCCAGCAGCTTAGGGAGCGGGGGAACAGATACGCAGTATTTT.